This TCR beta chain derives from a study of regulatory T cells in long-lasting Graves disease. This clonotype was seen ten or more times. This CDR3 comprises 13 residues. With 8 bases removed from V and 4 bases from J, the gap between germline ends came to 12 bases. CDR1 and CDR2 from the germline V gene are MDHEN and SYDVKM. CDR3 regions were amplified by Arm-PCR using iRepertoire HTBI primers to build TCR beta libraries. TCRdb recomputed calls from the multiplex PCR reads with MiXCR, one row per CDR3 protein. The profile shows 550,000 to 600,000 distinct CDR3 sequences, roughly a sixth of them singletons. Stated time point: newly diagnosed GD, antithyroid drugs for less than 3 months. PBMCs were the source of the RNA used for TCR sequencing. An endocrinology department in Xi'an, China, recruited the patients. The data also belong to a second study, concerning T cells in Graves' hyperthyroidism and ophthalmopathy. This second study notes: With a duration under 2 months, the hyperthyroidism was newly diagnosed in patients aged 18 to 65. Ophthalmopathy was identified by the model a median about 6.8 months ahead of onset.

The sequences come from peripheral blood mononuclear cells (PBMCs), collected at new diagnosis, from a patient treated with antithyroid drugs. This chain connects TRBV28 to TRBJ2-1; weak D call: TRBD2 (6 bases). The clonotype comes from a man aged 18 to 29 with Graves disease. The CDR3: CASRLGGYNEQFF. In nucleotides, the CDR3 is TGTGCCAGCCGACTAGGAGGGTACAATGAGCAGTTCTTC. Variable domain in full (rest from reference TRBV28 and TRBJ2-1): DVKVTQSSRYLVKRTGEKVFLECVQDMDHENMFWYRQDPGLGLRLIYFSYDVKMKEKGDIPEGYSVSREKKERFSLILESASTNQTSMYLCASRLGGYNEQFFGPGTRLTVL.